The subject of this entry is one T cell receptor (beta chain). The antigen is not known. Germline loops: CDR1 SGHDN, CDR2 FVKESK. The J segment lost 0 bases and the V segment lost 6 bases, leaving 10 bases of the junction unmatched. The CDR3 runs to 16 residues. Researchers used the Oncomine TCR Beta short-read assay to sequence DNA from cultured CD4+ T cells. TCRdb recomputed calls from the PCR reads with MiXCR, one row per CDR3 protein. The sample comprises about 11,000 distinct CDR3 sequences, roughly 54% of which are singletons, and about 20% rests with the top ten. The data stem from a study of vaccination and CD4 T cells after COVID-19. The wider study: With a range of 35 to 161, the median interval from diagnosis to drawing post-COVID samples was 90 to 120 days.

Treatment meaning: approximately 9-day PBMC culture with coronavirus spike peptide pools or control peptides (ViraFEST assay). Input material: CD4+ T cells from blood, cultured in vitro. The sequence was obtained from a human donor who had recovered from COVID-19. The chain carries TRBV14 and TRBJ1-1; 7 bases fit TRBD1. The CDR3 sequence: CASREKTGRMNTEAFF. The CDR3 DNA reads TGTGCCAGCAGGGAGAAGACAGGGCGAATGAACACTGAAGCTTTCTTT. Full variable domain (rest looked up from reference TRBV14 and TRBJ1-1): EAGVTQFPSHSVIEKGQTVTLRCDPISGHDNLYWYRRVMGKEIKFLLHFVKESKQDESGMPNNRFLAERTGGTYSTLKVQPAELEDSGVYFCASREKTGRMNTEAFFGQGTRLTVV.